The 10 T cell receptor beta chains reported below all come from one sample, sequenced in a study of T cells after yellow fever vaccination. Using its own MiXCR run on the 5' RACE reads, TCRdb lists one record per CDR3 protein. The sample records some 350,000 distinct CDR3 sequences, 4% being singletons. Sequencing was performed on PBMCs, taken 5 days after the yellow fever booster vaccination. The receptors here all came from a man aged 18 to 29 who received the YFV17D yellow fever vaccine.

Ten or more counts support this clonotype. The chain is built from TRBV4-1 and TRBJ1-2, with D maybe TRBD1 (5 bases). V was trimmed by 1 base and J by 7 bases, leaving 16 bases between them. This CDR3 is built from 15 residues. CDR1 is MGHRA, CDR2 YSYEKL, per germline. The CDR3 nucleotides are TGCGCCAGCAGCCAAGTCATTCCGGGGGACGGTGGCTACACCTTC. This encodes CASSQVIPGDGGYTF.

This clonotype was counted between two and nine times. The chain joins TRBV3-1 to TRBJ2-1, with 9 bases matching TRBD2. The CDR3 contains 15 residues. The ends lost 4 bases at V and 4 bases at J; junction bases unmatched: 5. Germline assignment: CDR1 LGHDT and CDR2 YNNKEL (reference sequence). In DNA, the CDR3 is TGTGCCAGCAGCCCAGATAGCGGGGGATACAATGAGCAGTTCTTC. Translating gives CASSPDSGGYNEQFF.

This clonotype was recorded a few times. The chain combines TRBV19 with TRBJ1-1; perhaps TRBD1 as D (5 bases). This CDR3 region has 15 residues. CDR1 is LNHDA and CDR2 is SQIVND in the germline V gene (reference sequence). V gave up 8 bases and J gave up 1 base, with 17 bases separating them. CDR3 region: CASCSPTASNTEAFF. The CDR3 nucleotides are TGTGCCAGTTGTAGTCCGACAGCATCGAACACTGAAGCTTTCTTT.

This clonotype has a handful of counts. CDR3 sequence (DNA): TGCGCCAGCAGCCCCGAACTCGGCTCCTACAATGAGCAGTTCTTC. Translating it yields CASSPELGSYNEQFF. The J gene is TRBJ2-1, the V gene TRBV4-3, with D hard to call. Germline loops: CDR1 LGHNA, CDR2 YSLEER. V lost 4 bases, J lost 0 bases, and 10 bases lay in between. This CDR3 has 15 amino acids.

This clonotype was picked up many times. The chain joins TRBV5-1 to TRBJ1-2, with TRBD1 identical over 11 bases. The CDR3 sequence is 20 residues long. Germline CDR1 and CDR2: SGHRS and YFSETQ. The junction had 18 bases not matched to a gene; V was cut back by 0 bases and J by 5 bases. CDR3 residues: CASSLGRRRVGQGAEYGYTF. CDR3 DNA sequence: TGCGCCAGCAGCTTGGGCCGGCGGCGCGTCGGACAGGGGGCGGAATATGGCTACACCTTC. Looking up the rest from reference TRBV5-1 and TRBJ1-2 gives the full variable domain: KAGVTQTPRYLIKTRGQQVTLSCSPISGHRSVSWYQQTPGQGLQFLFEYFSETQRNKGNFPGRFSGRQFSNSRSEMNVSTLELGDSALYLCASSLGRRRVGQGAEYGYTFGSGTRLTVV.

This clonotype was detected ten times or more. The chain joins TRBV27 to TRBJ2-3, with a possible D match to TRBD1 (6 bases). CDR3 size: 17 residues. From germline, CDR1 is MNHEY and CDR2 SMNVEV (reference sequence). Deletions cut 0 bases from V and 2 bases from J, with 15 bases between. The CDR3 protein is CASSLSFLGHPTDTQYF. CDR3 DNA sequence: TGTGCCAGCAGTTTATCGTTCCTGGGACACCCCACAGATACGCAGTATTTT.

As DNA, the CDR3 is TGTGCCAGCAGTTTGATTGGGCCCCAAGAGACCCAGTACTTC. It specifies CASSLIGPQETQYF. The rearrangement uses TRBV12-3 or TRBV12-4 and TRBJ2-5; no reliable D call. V lost 3 bases, J lost 1 base, and 9 bases lay in between. CDR3 length equals 14 residues.

This clonotype was seen only a few times. V and J are TRBV30 and TRBJ2-3; a possible D gene is TRBD1 (7 bases). V was shortened by 1 base and J by 4 bases, with 15 bases between the two germline ends. This CDR3 has 15 amino acids. CDR1 is GTSNPN, CDR2 SVGIG, per germline (reference sequence). The CDR3 bases are TGTGCCTGGAGTGGCGCAGGGGGGTTCGCAGATACGCAGTATTTT. It is translated as CAWSGAGGFADTQYF.

This clonotype has more than one count but fewer than ten. V and J are TRBV6-5 and TRBJ2-3; 11 nucleotides match TRBD2. The CDR3 spans 14 residues. The germline V gene encodes CDR1 MNHEY and CDR2 SVGAGI. V was pared by 6 bases and J by 9 bases, with 8 bases of the junction left unmatched. The DNA for the CDR3 is TGTGCCAGCAGCCTAGCGGGGGGTTTCGCGACGCAGTATTTT. Protein: CASSLAGGFATQYF.

This clonotype was picked up many times. The chain carries TRBV28 and TRBJ1-1; a weak D match, TRBD1 (5 bases). Trimming took off 6 bases at V and 1 base at J, with 12 bases between the two ends. Looked up from germline, CDR1 is MDHEN and CDR2 is SYDVKM. The CDR3 is 14 amino acids. The CDR3 region has the DNA TGTGCCAGCAGCCTCCTCAGGGAGAACACTGAAGCTTTCTTT. Protein: CASSLLRENTEAFF.